This TCR beta chain was captured in a study of T cell responses to AZD1222 COVID-19 vaccine (dated by TCRdb to about 2021). Regarding the research as a whole: AZD1222 recipients whose second dose came at about 4 weeks and those whose second dose came at about 12 weeks were combined into one group, since spike-specific TCR depth and breadth did not differ between the two schedules. Trial participants were enrolled by age into subgroups of 18-55, 56-69 and 70-plus years, and around 150, 28 and 57 TCR-sequenced participants, respectively, were included in these subgroups. A total of 230 to 250 trial participants underwent TCR sequencing, of whom 207 had received two doses of AZD1222 and approximately 26 had received two doses of the MenACWY control vaccine. General conclusions and limits of the study: No day 14 peak-response samples were available, so repertoires were characterized only after the peak T cell response. CD4 TCRs associated with the vaccine covered the entire spike protein, and the dominant responses were in regions 160-218 and 743-854. Reportedly, close to half of the unique spike-specific TCRs recognized epitopes lying outside the regions that are mutated in the B.1.351 and B.1.1.7 variants. Conclusions about previously exposed vaccinees are limited, since just a handful of AZD1222 recipients were seropositive for SARS-CoV-2 at baseline. In the small 56-69-year group, the increase in depth fell short of significance, most likely because of low power. Participants were mostly white British and included more females than males, and it was suggested by the authors that clonal diversity may have been underestimated. A significant rise in spike-specific TCR breadth and depth was observed after two AZD1222 doses relative to day 0 and relative to MenACWY recipients.

This specimen's time point label, per the study, means: baseline before first vaccination. The vaccinee samples were drawn from two UK trials, COV001 and COV002, one of which was a single-blind randomized controlled phase 2/3 trial testing AZD1222 (ChAdOx1 nCoV-19) in healthy adults. For TCRbeta chain sequencing, PBMC samples were collected from trial participants at day 0 and at day 28 after the second dose. On this clone: The antigen it binds to is not known. No much larger clonotype is one base removed from it; base qualities were not supplied.

CDR1 and CDR2 were assigned from the germline V gene as SGHTA and FQGTGA. The CDR3 runs 16 amino acids, cysteine and phenylalanine included. The DNA shown is the 48-base CDR3, in frame from base 1. Relative to germline, V is missing 1 base and J is missing 9 bases, with 7 bases of the junction outside any gene match. The CDR3 regions of human TCRbeta chains were analyzed by immunosequencing. Turning to the authors' computational methods: TCRs in the repertoires were matched against a reference library of SARS-CoV-2-specific TCRs that had been generated with the MIRA antigen-specificity platform. Breadth was defined as the fraction of unique TCRs that were SARS-CoV-2-associated. Depth was defined as the fraction of total T cells that were SARS-CoV-2-associated. Each spike-specific TCR was assigned to its reactive spike region and to a CD4 or CD8 class using the MIRA data. Log10-transformed breadth and depth values were compared by one-way ANOVA with Sidak's multiple comparisons tests. Entries here come from immuneACCESS through TCRdb and include only in-frame sequences with V and J called. Some clones fail to appear in such tables; in the studies checked, an unresolved V gene covers under half of the shortfall, and the cause of the remainder is unknown. V and J calls plus clone size are reproduced from that table; the DNA served to infer D and trimming. This sample comprises approximately 67,000 clones, more than 80% of them detected only once. The ten largest make up about 2.5% of the sample.

This receptor was taken from an adult in good health. The chain was built from TRBV7-3 and TRBJ2-1, with 12 bases in between that match TRBD1. The sequences come from peripheral blood, collected on day 0 of AZD1222 vaccination. The CDR3 has the sequence CASSLSPGQGAREQFF. The base sequence is TGTGCCAGCAGCTTAAGCCCGGGACAGGGGGCGCGTGAGCAGTTCTTC.